These 16 T cell receptor beta chains came from one sample sequenced in a study of T cells after posttransplantation cyclophosphamide (TCRdb year 2016). The library was obtained by the immunoSEQ multiplex PCR assay. In TCRdb, the immuneACCESS table is reduced to in-frame sequences with V and J assigned. These tables do not hold every clone; where another copy was compared, an unresolved V gene accounts for under half, and the others remain unexplained. The sample table lists 31,000 or so clones, roughly nine tenths of them with a count of one. Of the sample, around 0.096% falls within the top ten clones. Viable CD3+CD4+ or CD3+CD8+ cells that were CCR7+CD45RA+CD45RO-CD95-CD27+CD28+ were classified as naive T cells. Sequenced sample: naive CD4+ T cells sorted from blood. Receptor source: a man in his thirties or forties in good health and a related stem cell transplant donor.

The chain is built from TRBV10-3 and TRBJ1-1, with a tentative D call TRBD1 (5 bases). The V gene lost 3 bases and the J gene lost 0 bases, with 17 bases spanning the gap. Looked up from germline, CDR1 is ENHRY and CDR2 is SYGVKD. This CDR3 has 17 residues. CDR3 coding DNA: TGTGCCATCAGTGAACCAGACAGCCCGAGCATGAACACTGAAGCTTTCTTT. It yields the protein CAISEPDSPSMNTEAFF.

The chain recombines TRBV11-1 with TRBJ2-5; TRBD1 matches 7 bases. The CDR3 has 14 residues. Germline loops: CDR1 SGHAT, CDR2 FQDESV (reference sequence). Trimming at V came to 5 bases and at J to 1 base, leaving 4 bases not matched to a gene. The CDR3 reads CASSARDSQETQYF. The CDR3, as DNA: TGTGCCAGCAGCGCCCGGGACAGCCAAGAGACCCAGTACTTC.

The rearrangement joins TRBV7-2 to TRBJ1-5, with 9 nucleotides matching TRBD1. From germline, CDR1 is SGHTA and CDR2 FQGNSA. The length of the CDR3 is 15 residues. V was pared by 5 bases and J by 7 bases, with 9 bases of the junction left unmatched. In nucleotides, the CDR3 is TGTGCCAGCAGCCTCCTTACAGGGGGCTGGCAGCCCCAGCATTTT. Translation: CASSLLTGGWQPQHF.

The J gene is TRBJ1-1, the V gene TRBV6-1; no clear D gene. The germline V gene encodes CDR1 MNHNS and CDR2 SASEGT. V was pared by 4 bases and J by 5 bases, with 5 bases between. The CDR3 runs 11 residues. CDR3 DNA: TGTGCCAGCAGTGGTTATACTGAAGCTTTCTTT. As protein: CASSGYTEAFF.

This clone showed up just once. V usage is TRBV7-9 and J usage is TRBJ1-2; D remains ambiguous. Germline assignment: CDR1 SEHNR and CDR2 FQNEAQ (reference sequence). This CDR3 has 14 residues. Between the trimmed V and J ends, which lost 11 bases and 0 bases, there was a span of 16 bases. The CDR3: CAASRSPPNYGYTF. The CDR3 nucleotides are TGTGCCGCCAGCAGGTCGCCGCCTAACTATGGCTACACCTTC.

V gene TRBV4-3 combines with J gene TRBJ2-1; D unresolved. The CDR3 has 15 residues. In germline, CDR1 is LGHNA, CDR2 YSLEER. Trimming shortened V by 1 base and J by 0 bases, and 7 bases separated the two germline ends. CDR3 protein: CASSQARSSYNEQFF. CDR3 in DNA: TGCGCCAGCAGCCAAGCGAGATCCTCCTACAATGAGCAGTTCTTC.

The chain combines TRBV28 with TRBJ2-2; D is undetermined. Trimming cost V 5 bases and J 5 bases, with 9 bases left between them. The CDR3 contains 13 residues. CDR1 and CDR2 from the germline V gene are MDHEN and SYDVKM. The CDR3 here is CASSLPPTGELFF. DNA of the CDR3: TGTGCCAGCAGTCTCCCTCCGACCGGGGAGCTGTTTTTT.

The genes are TRBV5-1 and TRBJ1-6; D remains unclear. The length of the CDR3 is 15 residues. V was trimmed by 0 bases and J by 4 bases, leaving 8 bases between them. CDR1 and CDR2 (germline): SGHRS, YFSETQ. CDR3 in amino acids: CASSLDTGYNSPLHF. The CDR3 DNA reads as TGCGCCAGCAGCTTGGACACGGGATATAATTCACCCCTCCACTTT.

This CDR3 reads CASGLSRVGKLFF. In nucleotides, the CDR3 is TGTGCTAGTGGTTTGTCGCGTGTTGGAAAACTGTTTTTT. This chain joins TRBV12-5 and TRBJ1-4; D is unresolved. V lost 2 bases, J lost 10 bases, and 11 bases lay in between. Germline values: CDR1 LGHNT, CDR2 FRNRAP. This CDR3 region has 13 residues.

V gene TRBV6-5 combines with J gene TRBJ2-2, with TRBD2 matching over 8 bases. The CDR3 spans 16 residues. J was trimmed by 6 bases and V by 4 bases; bases with no gene match: 10. Looked up from germline, CDR1 is MNHEY and CDR2 is SVGAGI. CDR3 nucleotide sequence: TGTGCCAGCAGTTCCCTGTTAACGGGGGGGCCCGGGGAGCTGTTTTTT. It yields the protein CASSSLLTGGPGELFF.

V usage is TRBV2 and J usage is TRBJ2-1; 10 bases fit TRBD1. CDR1 SNHLY and CDR2 FYNNEI come from the germline V gene. CDR3 size: 15 residues. Losses at the gene ends were 6 bases for V and 0 bases for J; bases not matched to a gene: 2. The CDR3 region is CASSRDRGSYNEQFF. CDR3 nucleotide sequence: TGTGCCAGCAGCCGGGACAGGGGCTCCTACAATGAGCAGTTCTTC. The full variable domain, its missing parts supplied by reference TRBV2 and TRBJ2-1, is EPEVTQTPSHQVTQMGQEVILRCVPISNHLYFYWYRQILGQKVEFLVSFYNNEISEKSEIFDDQFSVERPDGSNFTLKIRSTKLEDSAMYFCASSRDRGSYNEQFFGPGTRLTVL.

This clone appeared a single time. The chain is built from TRBV5-1 and TRBJ2-3, with a tentative D call TRBD1 (8 bases). The V and J ends lost 4 bases and 5 bases respectively, with 14 bases between them. The CDR3 totals 14 residues. Germline V gene sequence: CDR1 SGHRS, CDR2 YFSETQ. CDR3 sequence (DNA): TGCGCCAGCAGCGAGGACAGGGAGGGAGATACGCAGTATTTT. It yields the protein CASSEDREGDTQYF.

This chain links TRBV9 with TRBJ2-5; TRBD2 agrees at 8 bases. The CDR3 contains 19 residues. The J segment lost 2 bases and the V segment lost 0 bases, leaving 15 bases of the junction unmatched. Germline lookup yields CDR1 SGDLS and CDR2 YYNGEE. The CDR3 coding sequence is TGTGCCAGCAGCGTAGCTACGGGGAGGGCTAGCGGGTCACAAGAGACCCAGTACTTC. It is translated as CASSVATGRASGSQETQYF.

The chain employs TRBV19 and TRBJ1-5, with a tentative D call TRBD1 (6 bases). Germline values: CDR1 LNHDA, CDR2 SQIVND (reference sequence). The V and J ends lost 6 bases and 5 bases respectively, with 17 bases between them. The length of the CDR3 is 15 residues. CDR3: CASSLTGRGDQPQHF. For the CDR3, the DNA is TGTGCCAGTAGCTTGACAGGCCGAGGGGATCAGCCCCAGCATTTT.

V and J are TRBV10-2 and TRBJ2-7; 9 positions agree with TRBD1. V shed 5 bases, J shed 2 bases, and the junction held 1 base outside the gene matches. Germline CDR1 is WSHSY and CDR2 is SAAADI. The CDR3 runs 13 residues. The DNA of the CDR3 is TGCGCCAGCAGTAGACAGGGGGCCTACGAGCAGTACTTC. It translates to CASSRQGAYEQYF.

The V and J genes are TRBV6-5 and TRBJ1-2, with D maybe TRBD1 (6 bases). Trimming removed 4 bases from V and 5 bases from J, with 20 bases in between. Germline-derived CDR1 and CDR2 are MNHEY and SVGAGI. CDR3 size: 16 residues. The CDR3 sequence: CASSLIPGQDFYGYTF. CDR3 nucleotides: TGTGCCAGCAGTTTGATCCCGGGACAAGACTTTTATGGCTACACCTTC.